Presented here are 20 T cell receptor beta chains from one specimen sequenced in a study of CD8 T cells in Susac syndrome. RNA, at roughly 0.45 to 1 ug, was reverse transcribed with random hexamers. A single record per CDR3 protein comes from TCRdb applying MiXCR to the immunoSEQ multiplex PCR reads. The sample consists of some 150,000 distinct CDR3 sequences, 85% to 95% of them appearing once. Sequencing was carried out using CD4+ T cells from PBMCs. These TCRs come from a human donor with Susac syndrome.

The chain joins TRBV27 to TRBJ2-5, with D possibly matching TRBD1 (5 bases). The CDR3 is made up of 14 amino acids. V lost 6 bases and J 2 bases, leaving 13 bases between the germline ends. Germline V gene data show CDR1 as MNHEY and CDR2 as SMNVEV (reference sequence). The chain's CDR3 is CASSYRGYQETQYF. The CDR3 bases are TGTGCCAGCAGCTATAGGGGCTATCAAGAGACCCAGTACTTC.

The count of this clonotype is one. This rearrangement joins TRBV5-6 to TRBJ2-4; 8 bases align to TRBD2. Germline lookup yields CDR1 SGHDT and CDR2 YYEEEE. This CDR3 has 16 amino acids. With V trimmed by 2 bases and J by 3 bases, 7 bases remained unmatched. As DNA, the CDR3 is TGTGCCAGCAGCTTACCGGGGGGGAGTGGCAAAAACATTCAGTACTTC. Encoded protein: CASSLPGGSGKNIQYF.

Comment on this clonotype: The junction does not match germline at one end; this may be a read error. The CDR3 sequence is CASSIAGEEDEQFF. The CDR3 DNA reads TGTGCCAGCAGCATAGCGGGGGAGGAGGATGAGCAGTTCTTC. The chain has TRBV11-1 and TRBJ2-1, with 9 bases matching TRBD2. The CDR3 totals 14 residues. Germline V gives CDR1 SGHAT, CDR2 FQDESV (reference sequence).

The V call is TRBV4-3, the J call TRBJ1-3; unclear D gene. The CDR3 is 13 amino acids. The V gene's germline CDR1 is LGHNA and CDR2 YSLEER. Trimming stripped 8 bases from V and 0 bases from J, with 8 bases between. CDR3 in amino acids: CASGMSSGNTIYF. The CDR3 region has the DNA TGCGCCAGCGGGATGAGCTCTGGAAACACCATATATTTT.

This chain links TRBV29-1 with TRBJ2-3; D is undetermined. Germline loops: CDR1 SQVTM, CDR2 ANQGSEA. This CDR3 contains 13 residues. The V end was cut by 6 bases, the J end by 2 bases, with 12 bases between. The CDR3 DNA reads as TGCAGCGTCGTCAGTGTTTACACAGATACGCAGTATTTT. Translation: CSVVSVYTDTQYF.

This clonotype has just one count. The rearrangement links TRBV7-8 to TRBJ2-7; D possibly corresponds to TRBD1 (5 bases). Trimming took 2 bases from V and 0 from J, leaving 11 bases between them. Germline lookup yields CDR1 SGHVS and CDR2 FQNEAQ. The CDR3 is 15 amino acids. CDR3 sequence: CASSLFDSSSYEQYF. DNA of the CDR3: TGTGCCAGCAGCTTATTCGACAGTAGCTCCTACGAGCAGTACTTC.

The chain uses TRBV7-3 and TRBJ2-3; 9 bases are shared with TRBD2. The CDR3 sequence is 14 residues long. After removal of 8 bases from V and 3 bases from J, the junction contained 6 bases not matched to a gene. CDR1 SGHTA and CDR2 FQGTGA come from the germline V gene. The CDR3 region is CASGAGGLTDTQYF. CDR3 DNA: TGTGCCAGCGGGGCGGGGGGGCTGACAGATACGCAGTATTTT.

This chain uses TRBV29-1 with TRBJ2-1; D remains unclear. The V end lost 4 bases, the J end lost 3 bases, and 10 bases lay between the germline ends. Germline lookup yields CDR1 SQVTM and CDR2 ANQGSEA. There are 13 residues in the CDR3. CDR3 nucleotide sequence: TGCAGCGTTGGCCCCCAGAACTACAATGAGCAGTTCTTC. Amino acid sequence: CSVGPQNYNEQFF.

The chain carries TRBV5-4 and TRBJ2-3, with TRBD2 identical over 7 bases. CDR1 SGHNT and CDR2 YYREEE come from the germline V gene (reference sequence). J was trimmed by 4 bases and V by 4 bases; bases with no gene match: 9. The CDR3 has 15 residues. CDR3 residues: CASSPDPGGPDTQYF. The CDR3, as DNA: TGTGCCAGCAGCCCGGACCCGGGAGGTCCAGATACGCAGTATTTT.

The chain joins TRBV7-8 to TRBJ1-2, with 9 bases that match TRBD1. J lost 3 bases, V lost 2 bases, and 4 bases had no gene match. Germline CDR1 SGHVS, CDR2 FQNEAQ. The CDR3 is 15 residues long. CDR3 in DNA: TGTGCCAGCAGCTTATCGGGACAGGGTGACTATGGCTACACCTTC. Protein product: CASSLSGQGDYGYTF.

V and J are TRBV20-1 and TRBJ2-2; weak D call: TRBD1 (6 bases). This CDR3 region has 17 residues. Trimming shortened V by 6 bases and J by 5 bases, and 25 bases separated the two germline ends. Looked up from germline, CDR1 is DFQATT and CDR2 is SNEGSKA (reference sequence). CDR3 sequence (DNA): TGCAGTGCCCCCCGAGAAACAGGGCCCTACGGGACCGGGGAGCTGTTTTTT. Translated: CSAPRETGPYGTGELFF.

The chain employs TRBV20-1 and TRBJ1-5; D ambiguous. The ends were cut back, 5 bases at V and 2 bases at J, with 16 bases in the middle. The CDR3 is 15 amino acids. Germline lookup yields CDR1 DFQATT and CDR2 SNEGSKA (reference sequence). CDR3 sequence: CSAGLVSSRNQPQHF. The CDR3 nucleotides are TGCAGTGCTGGACTAGTAAGCTCACGCAATCAGCCCCAGCATTTT.

V is TRBV25-1 and J is TRBJ2-7, with 11 positions matching TRBD2. The CDR3 is 14 residues long. Per germline, CDR1 MGHDK and CDR2 SYGVNS. Germline trimming cut 6 bases from V and 5 bases from J; bases unmatched to any gene: 6. The DNA for the CDR3 is TGTGCCAGCAGCTTAGCGGGGGGGCCCCACGAGCAGTACTTC. Its translation: CASSLAGGPHEQYF.

The chain recombines TRBV25-1 with TRBJ2-5; D unclear. The CDR3 spans 13 residues. The germline CDR1 and CDR2 sequences are MGHDK and SYGVNS. V gave up 1 base and J gave up 7 bases, with 10 bases separating them. Here the CDR3 reads CASSESPPMTQYF. The CDR3 DNA follows: TGTGCCAGCAGTGAATCCCCCCCAATGACCCAGTACTTC.

This chain uses TRBV9 with TRBJ1-6; no reliable D call. The CDR3 length is 14 residues. Germline CDR1 and CDR2: SGDLS and YYNGEE. Between the trimmed V and J ends, which lost 0 bases and 9 bases, there was a span of 10 bases. Written as DNA, the CDR3 is TGTGCCAGCAGCGTAGCTAGCTGGGGTTCACCCCTCCACTTT. Protein: CASSVASWGSPLHF.

The chain employs TRBV7-6 and TRBJ2-5, with 9 bases lining up with TRBD2. The CDR3 covers 17 residues. The junction had 9 bases not matched to a gene; V was cut back by 2 bases and J by 2 bases. Per germline, CDR1 SGHVS and CDR2 FNYEAQ. CDR3 in DNA: TGTGCCAGCAGCTTACGGGTCCCCAGCGGGGGGCAAGAGACCCAGTACTTC. Translation gives CASSLRVPSGGQETQYF.

The chain employs TRBV9 and TRBJ1-6; the D gene is possibly TRBD1 (5 bases). The CDR3 has 14 residues. V gave up 0 bases and J gave up 10 bases, with 11 bases separating them. CDR1 and CDR2 from the germline V gene are SGDLS and YYNGEE. CDR3 in DNA: TGTGCCAGCAGCGTAGTAGGGAGGGACTCACCCCTCCACTTT. Amino acids: CASSVVGRDSPLHF.

The V gene is TRBV18, the J gene TRBJ1-6, with D hard to call. Germline V gene lookup returns CDR1 KGHSH and CDR2 LQKENI. The CDR3 has 14 residues. The V end lost 2 bases, the J end lost 3 bases, and 5 bases lay between the germline ends. DNA of the CDR3: TGTGCCAGCTCACCAGCCGACTATAATTCACCCCTCCACTTT. This gives the protein CASSPADYNSPLHF.

This chain links TRBV6-1 with TRBJ2-1; possibly TRBD2 for D (5 bases). Germline V gene sequence: CDR1 MNHNS, CDR2 SASEGT. CDR3 length equals 15 residues. V lost 6 bases, J lost 0 bases, and 12 bases lay in between. This CDR3 reads CASSREGASYNEQFF. The CDR3 coding sequence is TGTGCCAGCAGCCGAGAGGGCGCCTCCTACAATGAGCAGTTCTTC.

J is TRBJ1-2 and V is TRBV11-1; D is undetermined. The CDR3 runs to 13 residues. Trimming left V 3 bases short and J 5 bases short, with 10 bases between. From germline, CDR1 is SGHAT and CDR2 FQDESV (reference sequence). This CDR3 is CASSLGSLYGYTF. The CDR3 nucleotides are TGTGCCAGCAGCTTGGGCTCCCTTTATGGCTACACCTTC.